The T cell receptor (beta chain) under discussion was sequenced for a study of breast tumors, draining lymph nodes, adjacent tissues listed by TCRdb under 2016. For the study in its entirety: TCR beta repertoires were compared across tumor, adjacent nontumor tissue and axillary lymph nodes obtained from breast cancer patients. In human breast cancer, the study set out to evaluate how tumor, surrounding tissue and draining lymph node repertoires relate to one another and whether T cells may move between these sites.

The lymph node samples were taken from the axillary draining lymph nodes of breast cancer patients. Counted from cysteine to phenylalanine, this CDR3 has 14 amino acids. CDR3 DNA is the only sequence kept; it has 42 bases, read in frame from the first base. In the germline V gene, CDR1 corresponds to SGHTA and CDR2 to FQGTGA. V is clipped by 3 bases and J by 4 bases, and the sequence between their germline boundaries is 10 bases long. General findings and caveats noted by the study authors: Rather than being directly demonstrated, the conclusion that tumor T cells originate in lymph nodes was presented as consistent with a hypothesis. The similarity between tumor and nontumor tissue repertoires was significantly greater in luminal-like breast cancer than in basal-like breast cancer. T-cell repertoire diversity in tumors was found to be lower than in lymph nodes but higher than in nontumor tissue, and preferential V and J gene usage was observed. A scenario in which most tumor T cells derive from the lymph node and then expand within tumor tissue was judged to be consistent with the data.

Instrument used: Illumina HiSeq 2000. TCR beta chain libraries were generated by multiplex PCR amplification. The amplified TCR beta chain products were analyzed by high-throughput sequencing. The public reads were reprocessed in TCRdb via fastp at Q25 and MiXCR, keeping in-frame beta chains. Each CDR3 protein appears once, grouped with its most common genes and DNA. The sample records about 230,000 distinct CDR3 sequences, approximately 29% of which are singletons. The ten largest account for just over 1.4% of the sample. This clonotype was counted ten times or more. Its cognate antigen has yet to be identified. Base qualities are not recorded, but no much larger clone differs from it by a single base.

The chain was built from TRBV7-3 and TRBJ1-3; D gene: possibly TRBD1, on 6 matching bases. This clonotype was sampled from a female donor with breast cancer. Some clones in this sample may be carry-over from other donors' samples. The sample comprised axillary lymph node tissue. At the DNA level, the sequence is TGTGCCAGCAGCTTCGGGGGCACGGGAAACACCATATATTTT. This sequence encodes CASSFGGTGNTIYF.